The 10 T cell receptor beta chains listed next were all sequenced from one sample in a study of T-cell reconstitution after alpha-beta-depleted transplantation in children. Preparing the TCRbeta library involved the use of unique molecular identifiers. TCRdb redid the calling of the PCR reads with MiXCR, one entry per CDR3 protein. The sample shows approximately 800,000 distinct CDR3 sequences, roughly 15% of them seen only once. Sequencing was performed on PBMCs, mostly from graft donor cells, taken 360 days after TCRalphabeta/CD19-depleted stem cell transplant. These receptors originate from a male patient younger than 18 who had a stem cell transplant for acute lymphoblastic leukemia, so the T cells may come from the graft donor.

J is TRBJ2-3 and V is TRBV11-2, with a tentative D call TRBD1 (5 bases). The CDR3 consists of 15 residues. CDR1 and CDR2 from the germline V gene are SGHAT and FQNNGV. V was clipped by 3 bases and J by 0 bases, with 10 bases between them. As DNA, the CDR3 is TGTGCCAGCAGCTTTAAGGGGCCTAGCACAGATACGCAGTATTTT. This translates into CASSFKGPSTDTQYF.

This clonotype was observed a few times. The rearrangement joins TRBV27 to TRBJ2-1; perhaps TRBD1 as D (5 bases). CDR1 is MNHEY and CDR2 is SMNVEV in the germline V gene (reference sequence). The germline V and J ends were trimmed by 1 base and 5 bases, with 15 bases remaining between them. CDR3 length: 16 amino acids. CDR3 in DNA: TGTGCCAGCAGTTTATTATCAGGGTTAAGGAACAATGAGCAGTTCTTC. Translation gives CASSLLSGLRNNEQFF.

A few counts support this clonotype. The genes are TRBV29-1 and TRBJ1-5, with D hard to call. With 5 bases removed from V and 3 bases from J, the gap between germline ends came to 20 bases. CDR3 size: 16 residues. Looked up from germline, CDR1 is SQVTM and CDR2 is ANQGSEA. The CDR3 spells CSVPPSRARDNQPQHF. CDR3 DNA sequence: TGCAGCGTTCCGCCAAGCCGCGCAAGGGACAATCAGCCCCAGCATTTT.

This sequence joins TRBV20-1 and TRBJ2-7; 8 nucleotides match TRBD1. Germline V gene lookup returns CDR1 DFQATT and CDR2 SNEGSKA (reference sequence). CDR3 length: 15 amino acids. V dropped 0 bases and J dropped 6; count of bases not matched to a gene: 10. The CDR3 coding sequence is TGCAGTGCTAGAGACCTTGGGCAGGGGGCTGGCGAGCAGTACTTC. Translating it yields CSARDLGQGAGEQYF.

This clonotype was observed a handful of times. The chain uses TRBV12-3 or TRBV12-4 and TRBJ2-2; TRBD1 is a possible D gene (6 bases). The CDR3 length is 15 residues. In DNA, the CDR3 is TGTGTACTCGGGCCTGGGGGCAGGGGCACCGGGGAGCTGTTTTTT. Translated, it gives CVLGPGGRGTGELFF.

This clonotype was seen at least ten times. The V and J genes are TRBV15 and TRBJ1-1; D may be TRBD1 (5 bases). CDR3 length: 13 amino acids. The germline V gene has CDR1 LNHNV and CDR2 YYDKDF (reference sequence). The V gene lost 8 bases and the J gene lost 4 bases, with 14 bases spanning the gap. CDR3 residues: CATAQAGSTEAFF. The CDR3 DNA is TGTGCCACCGCACAGGCAGGGAGCACTGAAGCTTTCTTT.

The chain links TRBV19 to TRBJ1-5, with a weak D call TRBD1 (6 bases). This CDR3 contains 13 residues. Germline V CDR1 and CDR2: LNHDA, SQIVND (reference sequence). V was clipped by 6 bases and J by 7 bases, with 13 bases between them. The CDR3 bases are TGTGCCAGTAGACAGGGACTTGGGCAGCCCCAGCATTTT. Amino acid sequence: CASRQGLGQPQHF.

This clonotype was observed a handful of times. This sequence joins TRBV5-1 and TRBJ2-7; a weak D match, TRBD2 (6 bases). The CDR3 consists of 13 residues. The germline gives CDR1 SGHRS, CDR2 YFSETQ. The germline V and J ends were trimmed by 4 bases and 4 bases, with 12 bases remaining between them. The CDR3 region is CASSGLAEYEQYF. In DNA form, the CDR3 reads TGCGCCAGCAGCGGGTTAGCGGAATACGAGCAGTACTTC.

This clonotype has only a few counts. The chain joins TRBV9 to TRBJ2-2, with D perhaps TRBD2 (5 bases). The CDR3 contains 17 residues. CDR1 is SGDLS, CDR2 YYNGEE, per germline. V shed 0 bases and J shed 4 bases, with 16 bases lying between them. CDR3 DNA: TGTGCCAGCAGCGTAGCTCGTATGGGGAGTCTCACCGGGGAGCTGTTTTTT. Protein product: CASSVARMGSLTGELFF.

V usage is TRBV10-1 and J usage is TRBJ2-1; 7 bases fit TRBD2. This CDR3 is built from 16 residues. CDR1 and CDR2 (germline): WNHNN, SYGVQD (reference sequence). Trimming at V came to 6 bases and at J to 4 bases, leaving 12 bases not matched to a gene. This chain's CDR3 is CASSAGRLAAYNEQFF. The CDR3 DNA reads as TGCGCCAGCAGCGCTGGGCGGCTAGCGGCATACAATGAGCAGTTCTTC.